The 15 T cell receptor beta chains reported below all come from one sample, sequenced in a study of human T cells and chemical hapten exposure. The time point here: patch test 1, 2 weeks after DPC sensitization. Treatment given: therapeutic diphenylcyclopropenone sensitization with weekly scalp DPC. A single record per CDR3 protein comes from TCRdb applying MiXCR to the RACE reads. This sample has a few hundred thousand distinct CDR3 sequences; nearly 5% occur once, and the top ten carry under 2.5%. The source was whole blood, collected in connection with sensitization to the hapten diphenylcyclopropenone (DPC). The origin of the receptors is a woman between 45 and 60 years old with alopecia areata. Some clones in this sample may be carry-over from other donors' samples.

Regarding this clonotype: This may be a read error: a much more frequent sequence differs by one nucleotide. This chain joins TRBV5-4 and TRBJ2-7; TRBD1 is a possible D gene (6 bases). Looked up from germline, CDR1 is SGHNT and CDR2 is YYREEE (reference sequence). V was cut by 4 bases and J by 5 bases, with 16 bases left in between. The CDR3 sequence is 14 residues long. The CDR3 reads CASSPGQWVHEQYF. The DNA for the CDR3 is TGTGCCAGCAGCCCCGGACAGTGGGTCCACGAGCAGTACTTC.

This CDR3 is CASSLGLDLYEQYF. The DNA for the CDR3 is TGTGCCAGCAGCTTAGGACTAGATCTGTACGAGCAGTACTTC. The chain uses TRBV7-8 and TRBJ2-7; TRBD2 is a possible D gene (6 bases). Per germline, CDR1 SGHVS and CDR2 FQNEAQ. The germline V and J ends were trimmed by 1 base and 4 bases, with 11 bases remaining between them. This CDR3 contains 14 residues.

There are many counts of this clonotype. As DNA, the CDR3 is TGCAGCGTTGAGGATAACAGGAATGAGCAGTTCTTC. Protein product: CSVEDNRNEQFF. The chain links TRBV29-1 to TRBJ2-1; maybe TRBD1 (5 bases). Germline values: CDR1 SQVTM, CDR2 ANQGSEA. This CDR3 is 12 amino acids long. V lost 3 bases to trimming and J lost 7 bases, with 10 bases between them.

This clonotype was seen a few times. The chain couples TRBV7-6 to TRBJ2-7, with TRBD1 identical over 7 bases. V lost 6 bases and J lost 2; bases outside the gene matches: 7. Germline lookup yields CDR1 SGHVS and CDR2 FNYEAQ. CDR3 length: 14 amino acids. CDR3 sequence (DNA): TGTGCCAGCAGTTCCGGGACAGAGACCTACGAGCAGTACTTC. This encodes CASSSGTETYEQYF.

Only a few counts were recorded for this clonotype. The chain has TRBV29-1 and TRBJ2-3, with no clear D. The V gene's germline CDR1 is SQVTM and CDR2 ANQGSEA. The CDR3 is made up of 9 amino acids. CDR3 protein: CRYTDTQYF. The CDR3 DNA follows: TGCAGATACACAGATACGCAGTATTTT.

This clonotype showed up many times. The rearrangement uses TRBV11-3 and TRBJ2-5; D is possibly TRBD1 (5 bases). CDR1 SGHNT and CDR2 YENEEA come from the germline V gene. V was pared by 5 bases and J by 5 bases, with 12 bases between. The length of the CDR3 is 13 residues. CDR3 sequence reads: CASSADNGETQYF. The CDR3, as DNA: TGTGCCAGCAGCGCGGACAATGGGGAGACCCAGTACTTC.

This clonotype occurred a few times. J is TRBJ2-3 and V is TRBV4-2, with a possible D match to TRBD2 (7 bases). Germline V lookup: CDR1 LGHNA, CDR2 YNFKEQ. This CDR3 is 17 amino acids long. Deletions cut 0 bases from V and 5 bases from J, with 18 bases between. The CDR3 sequence: CASSQDGGGPKGDTQYF. CDR3 in DNA: TGTGCCAGCAGCCAAGATGGGGGGGGCCCTAAAGGAGATACGCAGTATTTT.

In this sample, this clonotype turned up many times. The chain combines TRBV5-1 with TRBJ2-1; D is uncertain. The CDR3 runs 15 residues. The V and J ends lost 0 bases and 8 bases respectively, with 15 bases between them. CDR1 and CDR2 (germline): SGHRS, YFSETQ. In DNA, the CDR3 is TGCGCCAGCAGCTTGGGCTCTGGAGTGTGGGATGAGCAGTTCTTC. Its translation: CASSLGSGVWDEQFF.

This chain links TRBV3-1 with TRBJ2-5, with D maybe TRBD2 (6 bases). Trimming left V 4 bases short and J 0 bases short, with 15 bases between. The CDR3 runs 16 residues. Germline loops: CDR1 LGHDT, CDR2 YNNKEL (reference sequence). CDR3 DNA: TGTGCCAGCAGCCTGGGACTTTTACCGTACCAAGAGACCCAGTACTTC. It specifies CASSLGLLPYQETQYF.

This clonotype was picked up many times. J is TRBJ2-1 and V is TRBV21-1; TRBD1, as called in the table, went unchecked against the DNA. TRBV21-1 is a listed pseudogene. The CDR3 runs to 16 residues. CDR3 DNA: TGTGCCAGCAGCAAAGAACGGCAGGGGGCGTACAATGAGCAGTTCTTC. This sequence encodes CASSKERQGAYNEQFF.

This clonotype was seen many times. This rearrangement joins TRBV7-2 to TRBJ2-3; the match to TRBD2 covers 7 bases. This CDR3 is built from 14 residues. Per the germline V gene, CDR1 is SGHTA and CDR2 is FQGNSA. Trimming cost V 3 bases and J 2 bases; bases outside gene matches: 2. Here the CDR3 reads CASSFRDYTDTQYF. CDR3 nucleotide sequence: TGTGCCAGCAGCTTCCGGGACTACACAGATACGCAGTATTTT.

The chain has TRBV5-4 and TRBJ1-5; no reliable D call. Germline loops: CDR1 SGHNT, CDR2 YYREEE (reference sequence). This CDR3 spans 16 amino acids. V lost 4 bases, J lost 3 bases, and 17 bases lay in between. CDR3 DNA sequence: TGTGCCAGCAGCCCCGGACGGCCGGAGCTCAATCAGCCCCAGCATTTT. Translation gives CASSPGRPELNQPQHF. The complete variable domain, with remaining parts taken from reference TRBV5-4 and TRBJ1-5, reads ETGVTQSPTHLIKTRGQQVTLRCSSQSGHNTVSWYQQALGQGPQFIFQYYREEENGRGNFPPRFSGLQFPNYSSELNVNALELDDSALYLCASSPGRPELNQPQHFGDGTRLSIL.

This clonotype has a single count. The chain couples TRBV6-5 to TRBJ2-7; possible D gene TRBD1, 5 bases. V dropped 10 bases and J dropped 1 base, with 17 bases sitting between them. CDR1 MNHEY and CDR2 SVGAGI come from the germline V gene. The CDR3 runs to 14 residues. CDR3 DNA: TGTGCCACGCTACAAACTGGGGCTTCCTACGAGCAGTACTTC. Encoded protein: CATLQTGASYEQYF.

V gene TRBV20-1 combines with J gene TRBJ2-2; 12 bases fit TRBD2. The CDR3 has 14 amino acids. Trimming at V came to 6 bases and at J to 7 bases, leaving 6 bases not matched to a gene. Looked up from germline, CDR1 is DFQATT and CDR2 is SNEGSKA (reference sequence). CDR3 protein: CSARLAGVSGELFF. In nucleotides, the CDR3 is TGCAGTGCCAGACTAGCGGGAGTCAGCGGGGAGCTGTTTTTT.

This clonotype was observed at least ten times. The chain couples TRBV6-2 or TRBV6-3 to TRBJ1-1; perhaps TRBD1 as D (5 bases). Trimming pared 7 bases from V and 0 bases from J, leaving 15 bases between. The V gene's germline CDR1 is MNHEY and CDR2 SVGEGT. CDR3 length: 15 residues. The DNA of the CDR3 is TGTGCCAGCAAGGCAGGGCTTACCCTGAACACTGAAGCTTTCTTT. Translating gives CASKAGLTLNTEAFF.